The 4 T cell receptor beta chains listed next were all sequenced from one sample in a study of graft-versus-host responses after intestinal transplantation (dated by TCRdb to the early 2020s). Libraries were made using the immunoSEQ multiplex PCR assay. What TCRdb holds here is the immuneACCESS table cut down to in-frame rearrangements. Part of the clones is not present; checked against another copy, under half of the missing clones reflect an unresolved V gene, and the others are unexplained. Here the sample has some 8,000 clones; roughly 92% occur a single time. The top ten clones comprise roughly 1.5% of the sample. The source was PBMCs, collected 30 to 33 days after intestinal transplant. The receptors were gathered from a human patient who received an intestinal transplant, so some T cells may come from the graft donor.

This clone was picked up a small number of times. The genes are TRBV2 and TRBJ1-2; weak D call: TRBD1 (5 bases). The CDR3 spans 14 residues. Trimming removed 2 bases from V and 3 bases from J, with 10 bases in between. Per the germline V gene, CDR1 is SNHLY and CDR2 is FYNNEI. DNA of the CDR3: TGTGCCAGCAGTGAATTGGGGGGAGACTATGGCTACACCTTC. It is translated as CASSELGGDYGYTF.

V usage is TRBV7-9 and J usage is TRBJ2-5; 11 nucleotides agree with TRBD2. The junction had 8 bases not matched to a gene; V was cut back by 4 bases and J by 4 bases. Looked up from germline, CDR1 is SEHNR and CDR2 is FQNEAQ (reference sequence). The length of the CDR3 is 16 residues. This CDR3 reads CASSYPRLAGIETQYF. DNA of the CDR3: TGTGCCAGCAGCTACCCCCGACTAGCGGGGATAGAGACCCAGTACTTC.

V and J are TRBV2 and TRBJ2-3, with D perhaps TRBD1 (6 bases). This CDR3 comprises 15 residues. V lost 6 bases, J lost 0 bases, and 13 bases lay in between. CDR1 and CDR2 from the germline V gene are SNHLY and FYNNEI. The CDR3 DNA sequence: TGTGCCAGCAGACCCGGACAGCAAAGCACAGATACGCAGTATTTT. It encodes CASRPGQQSTDTQYF. The entire variable domain, with the rest obtained from reference TRBV2 and TRBJ2-3, is as follows: EPEVTQTPSHQVTQMGQEVILRCVPISNHLYFYWYRQILGQKVEFLVSFYNNEISEKSEIFDDQFSVERPDGSNFTLKIRSTKLEDSAMYFCASRPGQQSTDTQYFGPGTRLTVL.

The chain combines TRBV11-1 with TRBJ2-7; D gene unclear. Germline V gene sequence: CDR1 SGHAT, CDR2 FQDESV (reference sequence). This CDR3 is 13 amino acids long. Trimming left V 5 bases short and J 5 bases short, with 13 bases between. This CDR3 is CASSPSGYDEQYF. The CDR3 region has the DNA TGTGCCAGCAGCCCCTCTGGTTACGACGAGCAGTACTTC.